This T cell receptor (beta chain) was identified in a study of T cell responses to AZD1222 COVID-19 vaccine. General study results and limits: Compared with day 0, the breadth and depth of the Spike-specific TCR repertoire rose significantly after two doses of AZD1222. Mostly white British, mostly female donors; authors suggested clonal diversity may be underestimated. Among vaccine-associated CD4 TCRs, coverage spanned spike, with dominance at 160-218 and 743-854. Unmutated variant regions reportedly attract nearly half of all spike-specific TCRs.

The method was immunoSEQ multiplex PCR; TCRdb's version includes in-frame clones alone and lacks a portion of them. This table holds approximately 94,000 clones, about 88% found once. Concerning this clone itself: Antigen specificity is unknown.

The V end was cut by 0 bases, the J end by 2 bases, with 3 bases between. This CDR3 is 13 amino acids long. The germline gives CDR1 ENHRY, CDR2 SYGVKD. The sample consisted of peripheral blood, taken on day 0 of AZD1222 vaccination. The chain employs TRBV10-3 and TRBJ2-3; D ambiguous. The receptor was derived from an adult in good health. CDR3: CAISESFTDTQYF. For the CDR3, the DNA is TGTGCCATCAGTGAGTCTTTCACAGATACGCAGTATTTT.